The 24 T cell receptor beta chains presented below share a single source sample, sequenced in a study of spatial heterogeneity in lung cancer. Whole-study findings and limits: Tumoral mutation counts were tracked by counts of expanded intratumoral alpha and beta TCRs.

TCRdb processed the 5' RACE reads anew with MiXCR; each CDR3 protein has one entry. The data hold approximately 8,800 distinct CDR3 sequences, with over 3.5% observed a single time. As to time point: sample taken at primary tumor resection. These receptors' antigens are unknown. The source material was lung tumor tissue, sampled at surgery. These receptors came from a female donor with early-stage non-small cell lung cancer.

This clonotype was counted at least ten times. The chain couples TRBV3-1 to TRBJ1-5; D gene ambiguous. Germline loops: CDR1 LGHDT, CDR2 YNNKEL (reference sequence). V lost 0 bases and J lost 3, with 9 bases in between. The CDR3 has 15 amino acids. CDR3 sequence: CASSQDYSHNQPQHF. CDR3 bases: TGTGCCAGCAGCCAAGACTACAGCCACAATCAGCCCCAGCATTTT.

This clonotype is medium-sized. The CDR3 spells CGRWTSGLISYNEQFF. CDR3 in DNA: TGTGGACGGTGGACTAGCGGGCTAATCTCCTACAATGAGCAGTTCTTC. The rearrangement joins TRBV6-5 to TRBJ2-1; 11 bases are shared with TRBD2. Germline CDR1 reads MNHEY; CDR2 reads SVGAGI. CDR3 length: 16 residues.

This clonotype is categorized as medium-sized. The chain combines TRBV20-1 with TRBJ1-1; possible D gene TRBD1, 5 bases. Germline values: CDR1 DFQATT, CDR2 SNEGSKA (reference sequence). CDR3 size: 15 residues. V lost 2 bases and J 1 base, leaving 14 bases between the germline ends. The DNA of the CDR3 is TGCAGTGCTAGAATCTCCGGGGCCTGGAACACTGAAGCTTTCTTT. Translation: CSARISGAWNTEAFF.

This clonotype is judged medium-sized (0.01 to 0.1%). The chain has TRBV18 and TRBJ2-5; D possibly uses TRBD1 or TRBD2 (5 bases each). V was cut by 2 bases and J by 2 bases, with 15 bases left in between. This CDR3 contains 16 residues. CDR1 is KGHSH, CDR2 LQKENI, per germline. This CDR3 is CASSPGTSSLQETQYF. DNA of the CDR3: TGTGCCAGCTCACCAGGGACCTCTTCCCTTCAAGAGACCCAGTACTTC.

This clonotype is labeled as medium-sized. The chain has TRBV19 and TRBJ2-6, with TRBD1 as a possible D gene (5 bases). Per the germline V gene, CDR1 is LNHDA and CDR2 is SQIVND (reference sequence). The V gene lost 7 bases and the J gene lost 0 bases, with 10 bases spanning the gap. CDR3 length: 15 amino acids. The CDR3 DNA is TGTGCCAGTAACTCACAGGCCTCTGGGGCCAACGTCCTGACTTTC. It is translated as CASNSQASGANVLTF.

In its sample, this clonotype ranks as medium-sized. The chain combines TRBV24-1 with TRBJ2-7; 13 nucleotides match TRBD2. With V trimmed by 9 bases and J by 6 bases, 7 bases remained unmatched. This CDR3 contains 14 residues. Germline values: CDR1 KGHDR, CDR2 SFDVKD. The CDR3 bases are TGTGCCACCTCCTCGGGACTAGCGGGAAGCGAGCAGTACTTC. It translates to CATSSGLAGSEQYF.

This clonotype was recorded many times. This sequence joins TRBV2 and TRBJ1-1; D gene ambiguous. Germline CDR1 SNHLY, CDR2 FYNNEI. V was cut by 7 bases and J by 0 bases, with 12 bases left in between. This CDR3 is 14 amino acids long. In nucleotides, the CDR3 is TGTGCCAGCAAAGATTTCTCCATGAACACTGAAGCTTTCTTT. Its protein product is CASKDFSMNTEAFF.

At least ten counts were recorded for this clonotype. The V gene is TRBV20-1, the J gene TRBJ2-7; D not certain. This CDR3 is 13 amino acids long. CDR1 and CDR2 (germline): DFQATT, SNEGSKA (reference sequence). The V end was cut by 1 base, the J end by 0 bases, with 7 bases between. The CDR3 nucleotides are TGCAGTGCTAGAGGGCAGCACTCCTACGAGCAGTACTTC. Amino acid sequence: CSARGQHSYEQYF.

The rearrangement uses TRBV7-3 and TRBJ2-1; D perhaps matches TRBD1 (6 bases). This CDR3 is 15 amino acids long. V was shortened by 5 bases and J by 4 bases, with 15 bases between the two germline ends. Germline V lookup: CDR1 SGHTA, CDR2 FQGTGA. The DNA of the CDR3 is TGTGCCAGCAGCCTAGGGGGAAGCAGATACAATGAGCAGTTCTTC. It translates to CASSLGGSRYNEQFF.

This clonotype was seen ten or more times. This CDR3 reads CASSLVAVGETQYF. The CDR3 DNA is TGTGCCAGCAGCTTAGTTGCCGTGGGAGAGACCCAGTACTTC. The chain employs TRBV11-2 and TRBJ2-5; D remains unclear. The CDR3 is 14 amino acids. CDR1 is SGHAT, CDR2 FQNNGV, per germline. V lost 1 base and J 4 bases, leaving 10 bases between the germline ends.

By sample share, this clonotype is medium-sized. The chain links TRBV6-5 to TRBJ2-1; D might be TRBD1 (6 bases). The germline CDR1 and CDR2 sequences are MNHEY and SVGAGI. Trimming stripped 8 bases from V and 4 bases from J, with 18 bases between. This CDR3 spans 15 amino acids. Here the CDR3 DNA reads TGTGCCAGCCGCCCGACAGGAAGTCTATACAATGAGCAGTTCTTC. It encodes CASRPTGSLYNEQFF.

This clonotype counts as medium-sized. The V call is TRBV29-1, the J call TRBJ2-7; perhaps TRBD1 as D (6 bases). Trimming removed 6 bases from V and 3 bases from J, with 12 bases in between. Germline V CDR1 and CDR2: SQVTM, ANQGSEA. The CDR3 runs 12 residues. CDR3 sequence reads: CSVRTGIYEQYF. DNA of the CDR3: TGCAGCGTGAGAACAGGGATCTACGAGCAGTACTTC.

In its sample, this clonotype is medium-sized. The chain uses TRBV3-1 and TRBJ2-7; possible D gene TRBD2, 6 bases. CDR1 is LGHDT and CDR2 is YNNKEL in the germline V gene (reference sequence). Trimming took off 0 bases at V and 3 bases at J, with 15 bases between the two ends. There are 16 residues in the CDR3. The DNA for the CDR3 is TGTGCCAGCAGCCAAGAGGAGGGAGGCCCGAACTACGAGCAGTACTTC. This gives the protein CASSQEEGGPNYEQYF.

By sample fraction, this clonotype is medium-sized. This sequence joins TRBV20-1 and TRBJ2-1, with D perhaps TRBD2 (6 bases). Germline V gives CDR1 DFQATT, CDR2 SNEGSKA (reference sequence). V lost 4 bases, J lost 9 bases, and 10 bases lay in between. The CDR3 is 11 amino acids. The DNA for the CDR3 is TGCAGTGCTACGGACTACGGTGAGCAGTTCTTC. Its translation is CSATDYGEQFF.

This clonotype is medium-sized in the sample. This CDR3 is CASSLNGDYGYTF. The CDR3 bases are TGCGCCAGCAGCTTGAACGGAGACTATGGCTACACCTTC. The chain joins TRBV5-1 to TRBJ1-2; the D is unclear. From germline, CDR1 is SGHRS and CDR2 YFSETQ. This CDR3 spans 13 amino acids. Trimming took 1 base from V and 3 from J, leaving 7 bases between them. The variable domain in full, with the rest retrieved from reference TRBV5-1 and TRBJ1-2, is KAGVTQTPRYLIKTRGQQVTLSCSPISGHRSVSWYQQTPGQGLQFLFEYFSETQRNKGNFPGRFSGRQFSNSRSEMNVSTLELGDSALYLCASSLNGDYGYTFGSGTRLTVV.

By proportion, this clonotype is medium-sized. The chain couples TRBV12-3 or TRBV12-4 to TRBJ1-2, with 8 nucleotides matching TRBD1. The V gene end was trimmed by 8 bases and the J gene end by 8 bases; junction bases not matched to a gene: 4. The CDR3 length is 11 residues. The CDR3 DNA reads as TGTGCCAGCGGGGCAGGGGGCGGCTACACCTTC. Translation gives CASGAGGGYTF.

This clonotype was seen repeatedly, ten times or more. This may stem from a read error, because a much larger clone lies one nucleotide away. The genes are TRBV7-2 and TRBJ2-1; possible D gene TRBD1, 6 bases. Germline V CDR1 and CDR2: SGHTA, FQGNSA. V gave up 4 bases and J gave up 10 bases, with 14 bases separating them. CDR3 length: 13 residues. The CDR3 here is CASSSQGLREQFF. CDR3 nucleotide sequence: TGTGCCAGCAGCTCGCAGGGGTTGCGGGAGCAGTTCTTC. The variable domain in full, with the rest retrieved from reference TRBV7-2 and TRBJ2-1, is GAGVSQSPSNKVTEKGKDVELRCDPISGHTALYWYRQSLGQGLEFLIYFQGNSAPDKSGLPSDRFSAERTGGSVSTLTIQRTQQEDSAVYLCASSSQGLREQFFGPGTRLTVL.

By frequency in the sample, this clonotype is large. The chain links TRBV5-1 to TRBJ2-2; no firm D call. The CDR3 runs to 14 residues. Trimming took off 4 bases at V and 2 bases at J, with 9 bases between the two ends. CDR1 is SGHRS, CDR2 YFSETQ, per germline. This CDR3 is CASSPLLNTGELFF. The CDR3 DNA is TGCGCCAGCAGCCCTCTACTAAACACCGGGGAGCTGTTTTTT.

This clonotype was counted at least ten times. The V and J genes are TRBV5-6 and TRBJ2-1, with D hard to call. Germline V gives CDR1 SGHDT, CDR2 YYEEEE. The CDR3 loop spans 16 amino acids. The V and J ends lost 0 bases and 1 base respectively, with 11 bases between them. CDR3 sequence reads: CASSLEGFRSYNEQFF. Here the CDR3 DNA reads TGTGCCAGCAGCTTGGAGGGCTTTAGGTCCTACAATGAGCAGTTCTTC.

This clonotype was observed many times. The genes are TRBV5-6 and TRBJ1-2; TRBD1 matches at 7 bases. The germline gives CDR1 SGHDT, CDR2 YYEEEE. CDR3 length equals 15 residues. V shed 4 bases, J shed 8 bases, and the junction held 14 bases outside the gene matches. CDR3 DNA sequence: TGTGCCAGCAGCGCAACGACAGGGAAGTTTGTCGGCTACACCTTC. Its translation: CASSATTGKFVGYTF.

The chain uses TRBV28 and TRBJ2-7; D gene unclear. Per germline, CDR1 MDHEN and CDR2 SYDVKM. The CDR3 is 11 amino acids. V lost 4 bases and J 7 bases, leaving 8 bases between the germline ends. The CDR3 here is CASSSSWEQYF. The CDR3 coding sequence is TGTGCCAGCAGTTCCTCCTGGGAGCAGTACTTC.

This clonotype was seen ten or more times. Here the CDR3 reads CASSRTDREGDTQYF. The DNA for the CDR3 is TGTGCCAGCAGCCGAACGGACAGGGAGGGGGATACGCAGTATTTT. The rearrangement links TRBV4-2 to TRBJ2-3; TRBD1 might be the D (8 bases). V lost 4 bases and J lost 6, with 17 bases in between. Germline CDR1 reads LGHNA; CDR2 reads YNFKEQ. The CDR3 has 15 residues.

This clonotype has a count of ten or more. V gene TRBV2 combines with J gene TRBJ1-2, with D possibly matching TRBD1 (6 bases). V lost 7 bases, J lost 4 bases, and 10 bases lay in between. This CDR3 comprises 12 residues. The V gene's germline CDR1 is SNHLY and CDR2 FYNNEI. The CDR3 spells CASNNRAYGYTF. CDR3 nucleotides: TGTGCCAGCAATAACAGGGCCTATGGCTACACCTTC. The full variable domain, with the rest looked up from reference TRBV2 and TRBJ1-2, is EPEVTQTPSHQVTQMGQEVILRCVPISNHLYFYWYRQILGQKVEFLVSFYNNEISEKSEIFDDQFSVERPDGSNFTLKIRSTKLEDSAMYFCASNNRAYGYTFGSGTRLTVV.

There are many counts of this clonotype. The chain joins TRBV7-9 to TRBJ2-3; D is undetermined. The CDR3 consists of 11 residues. Germline V lookup: CDR1 SEHNR, CDR2 FQNEAQ (reference sequence). V lost 2 bases and J 5 bases, leaving 2 bases between the germline ends. The CDR3 reads CASSLLDTQYF. Written as DNA, the CDR3 is TGTGCCAGCAGCTTACTAGATACGCAGTATTTT.